This T cell receptor (beta chain) is from a study of blood T cell repertoires in COVID-19 (dated by TCRdb to 2018 to 2021). Describing the broader study: The collaborator samples originated in the United States, Italy and Spain and spanned the acute and convalescent phases of COVID-19. The samples were drawn from the first 160 participants of the ongoing ImmuneRACE study and from 950 to 1,500 subjects provided by 6 global collaborators. Where available, HLA class I and class II types were taken from metadata supplied by the sample provider and were not determined by assay-based typing. The prospective study material was composed of cDNA or gDNA derived from T cells, B-cell-depleted T cells, or PBMCs. Deeply sampled blood TCRbeta repertoires from subjects exposed to, actively infected with, or recovered from COVID-19 were included in the dataset. The repertoires were released in a freely available public database meant as a resource for research on the immune response to SARS-CoV-2. A de-identified subject ID, COVID-19 status, age in years and sex were almost always included in the sample metadata.

Paper-wide results and their limitations: The amount of clinical and demographic metadata varied by source and participant and was provided uncurated.

The immunoSEQ Assay, a bias-controlled multiplex PCR, was used to amplify TCRbeta CDR3 regions from genomic DNA. As for the authors' bioinformatics: The number of nucleated cells in each sample was estimated by amplification of reference gene primers within the assay. Sequence reads were collapsed and filtered to measure the absolute abundance of every unique TCRbeta CDR3 rearrangement. For each sample, productive Simpson clonality was calculated by taking the square root of Simpson's diversity index across productive rearrangements. The table comes from immuneACCESS by way of TCRdb, which keeps in-frame sequences with V and J called. Part of the clones is missing from these tables; in studies checked, under half for an unresolved V gene and the rest for unknown reasons. The DNA gave D and trimming, while V, J and clone size come from that table. The sample table shows under 40,000 clones, and 85% are seen once. Around 15% of the sample goes to the ten largest clones.

Measured from the cysteine to the phenylalanine, the CDR3 is 15 residues long. Solely the CDR3 DNA is kept, with 45 bases framed from the first base. Trimming removed 10 bases from V and 0 bases from J; the gene matches leave 7 bases unexplained. CDR1 and CDR2 were assigned from the germline V gene (reference sequence) as SGHNT and YYREEE. Points on this clone: Its binding antigen is unknown. No base qualities exist here, and no much larger clone lies one base off it.

The collaborating institutions used their own protocols to collect whole blood in K2EDTA tubes. For TCRbeta analysis, collaborator samples were shipped as frozen whole blood, as isolated PBMCs, or as DNA extracted from either sample type. This sequence uses TRBV5-4 and TRBJ2-2; 9 bases in between match TRBD2. What was sequenced was peripheral blood. The receptor was isolated from a human donor with acute or convalescent COVID-19. The donor label of this sample is uncertain. The nucleotide sequence is given as TGTGCCGGATCAAGCGGGGGGTCGAACACCGGGGAGCTGTTTTTT. It codes for CAGSSGGSNTGELFF.